One T cell receptor beta chain is described in this entry. Its antigen remains unidentified. Assay: immunoSEQ multiplex PCR; the TCRdb copy retains only in-frame clones and omits some. Of 95,000 to 130,000 clones in the sample, 80% to 90% were seen once. The data originate from a study of T cell responses to AZD1222 COVID-19 vaccine. General observations from the study: Vaccine-associated CD4 TCRs ranged over spike, dominating at 160-218 and 743-854. The reported proportion of spike-specific TCRs targeting unmutated variant regions was nearly half. Baseline seropositivity occurred in only a handful of AZD1222 recipients.

The V segment lost 0 bases and the J segment 8 bases; nucleotides outside the gene matches: 4. Germline loops: CDR1 SGHTA, CDR2 FQGNSA. CDR3 length: 14 amino acids. This TCR was recovered from an adult in good health. The chain carries TRBV7-2 and TRBJ1-2; TRBD1 matches 9 bases. The material sequenced was peripheral blood, taken on day 0 of MenACWY control vaccination. Here the CDR3 DNA reads TGTGCCAGCAGCTTAGCGGGACAGGGTTTGGGCTACACCTTC. Translating gives CASSLAGQGLGYTF.